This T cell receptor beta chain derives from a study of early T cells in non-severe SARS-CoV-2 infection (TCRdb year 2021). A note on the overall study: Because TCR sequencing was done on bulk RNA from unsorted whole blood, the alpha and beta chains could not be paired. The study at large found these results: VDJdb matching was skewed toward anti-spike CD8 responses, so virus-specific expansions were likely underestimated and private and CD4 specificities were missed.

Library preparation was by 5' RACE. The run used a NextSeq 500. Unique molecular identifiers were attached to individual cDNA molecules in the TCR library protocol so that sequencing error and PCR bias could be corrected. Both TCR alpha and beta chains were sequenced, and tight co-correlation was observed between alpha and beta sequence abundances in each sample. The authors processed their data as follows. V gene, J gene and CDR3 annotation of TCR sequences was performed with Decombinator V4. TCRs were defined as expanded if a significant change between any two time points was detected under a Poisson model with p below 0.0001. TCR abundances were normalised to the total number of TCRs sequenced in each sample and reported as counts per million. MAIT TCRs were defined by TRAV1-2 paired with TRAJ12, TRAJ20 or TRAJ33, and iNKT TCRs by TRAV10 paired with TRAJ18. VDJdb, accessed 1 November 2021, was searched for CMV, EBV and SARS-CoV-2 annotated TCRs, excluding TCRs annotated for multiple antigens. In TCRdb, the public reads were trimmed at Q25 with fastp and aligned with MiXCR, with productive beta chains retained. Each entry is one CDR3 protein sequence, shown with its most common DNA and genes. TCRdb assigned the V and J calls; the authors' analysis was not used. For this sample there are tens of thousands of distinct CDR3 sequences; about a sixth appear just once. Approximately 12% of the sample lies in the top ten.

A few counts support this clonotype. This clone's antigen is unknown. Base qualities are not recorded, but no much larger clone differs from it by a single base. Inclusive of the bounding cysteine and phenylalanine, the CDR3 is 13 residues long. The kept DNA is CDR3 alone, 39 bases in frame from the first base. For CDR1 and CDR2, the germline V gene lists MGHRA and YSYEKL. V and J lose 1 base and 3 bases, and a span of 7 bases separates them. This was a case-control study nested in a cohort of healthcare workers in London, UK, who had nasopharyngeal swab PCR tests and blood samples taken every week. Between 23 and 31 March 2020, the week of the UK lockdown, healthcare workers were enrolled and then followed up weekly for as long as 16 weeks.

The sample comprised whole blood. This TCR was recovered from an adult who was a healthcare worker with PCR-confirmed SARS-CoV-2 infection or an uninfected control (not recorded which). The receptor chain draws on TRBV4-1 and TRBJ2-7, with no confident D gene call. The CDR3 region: CASSQVDGYEQYF. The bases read TGCGCCAGCAGCCAAGTTGACGGCTACGAGCAGTACTTC.